This T cell receptor beta chain comes out of a study of human T cells and chemical hapten exposure. Germline V CDR1 and CDR2: DFQATT, SNEGSKA (reference sequence). The CDR3 contains 17 residues. Germline trimming cut 5 bases from V and 3 bases from J; bases unmatched to any gene: 14. Individual cDNA molecules received unique molecular identifiers in the library. TCRdb called the RACE reads again in MiXCR, with one record for every CDR3 protein. This table holds 35,000 to 45,000 distinct CDR3 sequences, about 9.6% found once. The time point is: patch test 2, 6 weeks after DPC sensitization. Treatment described: therapeutic diphenylcyclopropenone sensitization with weekly scalp DPC. Unfractionated whole blood served as the source for total RNA extraction.

The chain employs TRBV20-1 and TRBJ2-1, with 9 bases fitting TRBD1. The receptor was isolated from a woman in her twenties or thirties with alopecia areata. Some clones in this sample may be carry-over from other donors' samples. This material consisted of whole blood, taken in connection with sensitization to the hapten diphenylcyclopropenone (DPC). CDR3 DNA: TGCAGTGCTGCCCGACAGGGGGAGGCGTACGGCTACAATGAGCAGTTCTTC. This gives the protein CSAARQGEAYGYNEQFF.